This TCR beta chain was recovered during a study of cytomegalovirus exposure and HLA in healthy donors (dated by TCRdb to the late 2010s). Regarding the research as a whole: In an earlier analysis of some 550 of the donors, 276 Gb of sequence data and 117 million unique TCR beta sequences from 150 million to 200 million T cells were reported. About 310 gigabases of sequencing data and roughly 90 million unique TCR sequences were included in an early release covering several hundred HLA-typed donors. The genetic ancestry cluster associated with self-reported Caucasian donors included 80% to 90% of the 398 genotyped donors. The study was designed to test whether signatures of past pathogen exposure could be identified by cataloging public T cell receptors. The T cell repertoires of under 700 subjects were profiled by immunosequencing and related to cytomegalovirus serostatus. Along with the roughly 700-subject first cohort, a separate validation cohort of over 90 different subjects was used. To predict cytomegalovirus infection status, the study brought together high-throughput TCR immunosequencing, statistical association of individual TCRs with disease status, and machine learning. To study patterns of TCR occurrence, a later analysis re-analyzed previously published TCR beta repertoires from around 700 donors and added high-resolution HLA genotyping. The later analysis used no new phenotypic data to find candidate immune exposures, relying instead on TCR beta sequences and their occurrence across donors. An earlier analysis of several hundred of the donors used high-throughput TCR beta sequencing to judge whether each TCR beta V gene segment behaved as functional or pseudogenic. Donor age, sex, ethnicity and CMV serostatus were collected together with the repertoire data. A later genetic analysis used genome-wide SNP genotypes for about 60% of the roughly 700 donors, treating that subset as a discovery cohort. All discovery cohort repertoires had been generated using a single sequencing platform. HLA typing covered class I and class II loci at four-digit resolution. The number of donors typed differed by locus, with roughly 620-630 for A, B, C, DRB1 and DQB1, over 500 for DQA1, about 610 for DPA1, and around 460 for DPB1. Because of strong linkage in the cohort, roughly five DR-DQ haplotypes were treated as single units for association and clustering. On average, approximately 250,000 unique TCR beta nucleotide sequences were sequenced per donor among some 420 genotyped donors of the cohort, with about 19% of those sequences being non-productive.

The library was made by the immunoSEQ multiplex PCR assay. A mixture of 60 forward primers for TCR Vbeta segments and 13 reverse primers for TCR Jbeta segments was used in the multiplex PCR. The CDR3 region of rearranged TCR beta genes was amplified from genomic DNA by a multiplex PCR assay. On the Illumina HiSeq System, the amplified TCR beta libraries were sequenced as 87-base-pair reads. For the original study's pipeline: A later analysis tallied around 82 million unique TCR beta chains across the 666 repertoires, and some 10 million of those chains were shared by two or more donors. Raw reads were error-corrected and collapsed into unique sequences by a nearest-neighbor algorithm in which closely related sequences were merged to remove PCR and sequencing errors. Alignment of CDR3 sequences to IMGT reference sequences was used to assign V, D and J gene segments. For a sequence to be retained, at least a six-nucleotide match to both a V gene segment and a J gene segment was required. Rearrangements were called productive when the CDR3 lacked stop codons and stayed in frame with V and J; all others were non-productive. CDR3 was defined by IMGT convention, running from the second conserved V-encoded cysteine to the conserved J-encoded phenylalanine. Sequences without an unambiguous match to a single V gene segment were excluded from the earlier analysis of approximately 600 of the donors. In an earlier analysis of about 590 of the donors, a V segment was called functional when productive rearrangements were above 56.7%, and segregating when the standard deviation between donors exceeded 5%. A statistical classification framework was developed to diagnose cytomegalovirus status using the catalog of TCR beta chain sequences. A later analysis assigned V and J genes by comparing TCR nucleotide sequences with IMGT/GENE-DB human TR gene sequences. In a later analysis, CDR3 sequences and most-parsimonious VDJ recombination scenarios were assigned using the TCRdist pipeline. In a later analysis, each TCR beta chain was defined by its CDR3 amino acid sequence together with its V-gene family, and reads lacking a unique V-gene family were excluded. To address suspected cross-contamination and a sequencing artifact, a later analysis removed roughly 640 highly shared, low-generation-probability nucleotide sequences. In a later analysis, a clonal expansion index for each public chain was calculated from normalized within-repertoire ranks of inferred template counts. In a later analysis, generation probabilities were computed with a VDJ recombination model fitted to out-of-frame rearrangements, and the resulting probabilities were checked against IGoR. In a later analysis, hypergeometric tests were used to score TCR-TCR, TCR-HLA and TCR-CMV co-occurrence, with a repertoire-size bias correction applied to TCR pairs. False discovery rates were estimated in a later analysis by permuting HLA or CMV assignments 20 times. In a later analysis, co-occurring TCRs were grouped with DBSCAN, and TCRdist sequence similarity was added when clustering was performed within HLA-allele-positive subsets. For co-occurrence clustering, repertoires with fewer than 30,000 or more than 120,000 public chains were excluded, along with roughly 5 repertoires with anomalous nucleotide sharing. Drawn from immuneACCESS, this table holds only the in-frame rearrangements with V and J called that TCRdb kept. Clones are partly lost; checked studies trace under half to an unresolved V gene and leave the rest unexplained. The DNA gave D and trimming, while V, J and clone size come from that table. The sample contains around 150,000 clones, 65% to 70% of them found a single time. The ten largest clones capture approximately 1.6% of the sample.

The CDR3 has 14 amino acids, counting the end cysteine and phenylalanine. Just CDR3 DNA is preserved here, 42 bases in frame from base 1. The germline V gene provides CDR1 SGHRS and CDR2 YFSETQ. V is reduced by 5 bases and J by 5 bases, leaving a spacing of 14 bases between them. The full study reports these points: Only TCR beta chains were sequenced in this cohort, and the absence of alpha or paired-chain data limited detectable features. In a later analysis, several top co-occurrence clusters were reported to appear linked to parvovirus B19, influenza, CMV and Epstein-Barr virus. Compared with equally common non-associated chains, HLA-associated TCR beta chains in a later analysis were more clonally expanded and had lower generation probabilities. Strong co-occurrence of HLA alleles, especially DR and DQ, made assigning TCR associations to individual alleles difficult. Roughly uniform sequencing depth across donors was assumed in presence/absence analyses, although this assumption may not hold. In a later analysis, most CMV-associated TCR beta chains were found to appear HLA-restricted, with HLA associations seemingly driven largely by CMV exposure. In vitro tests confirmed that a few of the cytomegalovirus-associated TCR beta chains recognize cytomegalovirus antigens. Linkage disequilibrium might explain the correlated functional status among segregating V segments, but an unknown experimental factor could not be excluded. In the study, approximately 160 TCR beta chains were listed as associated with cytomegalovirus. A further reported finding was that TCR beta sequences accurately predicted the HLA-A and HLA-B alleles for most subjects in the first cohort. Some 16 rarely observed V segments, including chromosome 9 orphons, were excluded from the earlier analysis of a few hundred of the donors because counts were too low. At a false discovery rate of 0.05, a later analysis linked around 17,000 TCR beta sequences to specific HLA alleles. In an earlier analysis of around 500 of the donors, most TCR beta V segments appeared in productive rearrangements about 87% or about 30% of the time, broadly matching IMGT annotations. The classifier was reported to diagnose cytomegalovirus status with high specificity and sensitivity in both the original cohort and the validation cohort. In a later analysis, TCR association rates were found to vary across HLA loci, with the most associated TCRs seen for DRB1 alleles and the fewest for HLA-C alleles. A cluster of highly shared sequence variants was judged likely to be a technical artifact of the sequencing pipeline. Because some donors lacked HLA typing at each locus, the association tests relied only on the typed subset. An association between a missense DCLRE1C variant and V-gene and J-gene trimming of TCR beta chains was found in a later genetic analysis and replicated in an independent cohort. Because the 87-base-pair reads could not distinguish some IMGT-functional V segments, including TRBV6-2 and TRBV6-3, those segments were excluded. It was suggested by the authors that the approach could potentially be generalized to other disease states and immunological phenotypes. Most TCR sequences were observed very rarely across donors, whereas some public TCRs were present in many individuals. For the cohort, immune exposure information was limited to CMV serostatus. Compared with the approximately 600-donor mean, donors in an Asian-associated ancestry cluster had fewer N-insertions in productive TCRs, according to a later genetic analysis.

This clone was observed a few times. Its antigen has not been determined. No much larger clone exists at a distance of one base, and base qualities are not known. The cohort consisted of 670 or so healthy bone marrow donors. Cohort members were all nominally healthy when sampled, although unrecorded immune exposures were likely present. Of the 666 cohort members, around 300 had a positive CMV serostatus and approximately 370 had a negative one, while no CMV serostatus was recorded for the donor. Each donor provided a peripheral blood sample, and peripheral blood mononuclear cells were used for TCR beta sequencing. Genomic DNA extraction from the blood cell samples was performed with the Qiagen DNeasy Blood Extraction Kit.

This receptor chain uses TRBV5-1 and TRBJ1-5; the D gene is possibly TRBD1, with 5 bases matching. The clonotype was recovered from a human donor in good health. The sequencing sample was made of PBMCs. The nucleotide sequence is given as TGCGCCAGCAGTGGTGGGGCAGGCGATCAGCCCCAGCATTTT. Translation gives CASSGGAGDQPQHF.